Shown below are 9 T cell receptor beta chains from a single sample sequenced in a study of naive and memory T cell subsets. Both TRBC1 and TRBC2 were covered by a beta constant-region primer of two equimolar oligonucleotides. Using its own MiXCR run on the UMI-ligation and nested PCR reads, TCRdb lists one record per CDR3 protein. The sample yields under 150,000 distinct CDR3 sequences, approximately 15% seen once. Source material: naive CD4+ T cells from blood. These receptor sequences come from a human donor in good health.

J is TRBJ2-7 and V is TRBV6-5, with TRBD2 identical over 7 bases. Unmatched junction bases numbered 2, after V lost 0 bases and J lost 3 bases. CDR1 MNHEY and CDR2 SVGAGI come from the germline V gene. The CDR3 contains 14 residues. CDR3 sequence (DNA): TGTGCCAGCAGTTACTCGGCGGGGGACTACGAGCAGTACTTC. Translation gives CASSYSAGDYEQYF.

This clonotype was recorded a few times. The chain couples TRBV12-3 or TRBV12-4 to TRBJ1-4; D is undetermined. The CDR3 covers 15 residues. Trimming took off 6 bases at V and 3 bases at J, with 14 bases between the two ends. The CDR3 region has the DNA TGTGCCAGCAGAGACGGGTCGGCTTCTAATGAAAAACTGTTTTTT. Its protein product is CASRDGSASNEKLFF.

This clonotype has only a few counts. The DNA for the CDR3 is TGTGCCAGCAGCCAAGAGAAGGGGTACGACTATGGCTACACCTTC. Amino acids: CASSQEKGYDYGYTF. The J gene is TRBJ1-2, the V gene TRBV4-2; tentative D call: TRBD1 (5 bases). CDR3 length: 15 amino acids. Germline-derived CDR1 and CDR2 are LGHNA and YNFKEQ. The V and J ends lost 0 bases and 3 bases respectively, with 11 bases between them.

The J gene is TRBJ1-4, the V gene TRBV4-2; D not certain. The CDR3 sequence is 15 residues long. Germline CDR1 LGHNA, CDR2 YNFKEQ. The V gene lost 0 bases and the J gene lost 0 bases, with 5 bases spanning the gap. CDR3 sequence: CASSQDGATNEKLFF. The CDR3 nucleotides read TGTGCCAGCAGCCAAGACGGTGCAACTAATGAAAAACTGTTTTTT.

This clonotype was seen a single time. The genes are TRBV7-3 and TRBJ2-1, with a weak D call TRBD2 (6 bases). CDR1 and CDR2 (germline): SGHTA, FQGTGA. The CDR3 runs to 15 residues. The V end lost 3 bases, the J end lost 6 bases, and 15 bases lay between the germline ends. The CDR3 spells CASSLGIAESNEQFF. The CDR3 DNA follows: TGTGCCAGCAGCTTGGGAATAGCGGAAAGCAATGAGCAGTTCTTC.

This clonotype was seen a few times. The rearrangement uses TRBV20-1 and TRBJ1-5, with 7 nucleotides matching TRBD1. This CDR3 is 13 amino acids long. V trimming: 1 base; J trimming: 4 bases; junction bases outside the gene matches: 1. Germline assignment: CDR1 DFQATT and CDR2 SNEGSKA (reference sequence). The CDR3 loop is CSARGQGNQPQHF. The CDR3 DNA is TGCAGTGCTAGAGGACAGGGTAATCAGCCCCAGCATTTT.

V and J are TRBV2 and TRBJ1-1; TRBD1 aligns across 7 bases. Losses at the gene ends were 6 bases for V and 10 bases for J; bases not matched to a gene: 17. There are 15 residues in the CDR3. CDR1 is SNHLY, CDR2 FYNNEI, per germline. The CDR3 reads CASSLGTASTGSAFF. The DNA for the CDR3 is TGTGCCAGCAGCCTTGGGACAGCCTCTACCGGGTCAGCTTTCTTT.

V and J are TRBV6-5 and TRBJ2-1, with D uncertain. The CDR3 covers 15 residues. The V gene lost 4 bases and the J gene lost 0 bases, with 10 bases spanning the gap. CDR1 and CDR2 (germline): MNHEY, SVGAGI. CDR3 loop: CASSFATSSYNEQFF. Written as DNA, the CDR3 is TGTGCCAGCAGTTTCGCGACGAGCTCCTACAATGAGCAGTTCTTC.

This clonotype appeared a few times. The chain recombines TRBV3-1 with TRBJ1-5; D unresolved. The CDR3 spans 15 residues. Germline values: CDR1 LGHDT, CDR2 YNNKEL (reference sequence). The germline V and J ends were trimmed by 4 bases and 3 bases, with 13 bases remaining between them. The CDR3 DNA reads as TGTGCCAGCAGCCGATCGGCAGAATCCAATCAGCCCCAGCATTTT. This encodes CASSRSAESNQPQHF.